These T cell receptor beta chains were read from a single sample in a study of blood T cell repertoires in COVID-19. TCRdb's copy holds only in-frame clones and misses some; the assay was immunoSEQ multiplex PCR. The profile shows some 160,000 clones, 80% to 90% of them singletons. Input material: peripheral blood. The receptors were gathered from a woman in her fifties or sixties with active COVID-19. The CDR3 runs from the conserved cysteine through the conserved F or W. Each record gives: D gene, J gene, V gene, CDR3 protein, CDR3 DNA. D genes are given only for firm matches.

- TRBJ1-1 TRBV7-9 CASSRRTKEDTEAFF TGTGCCAGCAGCCGCAGGACGAAGGAGGACACTGAAGCTTTCTTT
TRBD1 TRBJ2-7 TRBV5-1 CASSLVTTGESYEQYF TGCGCCAGCAGCTTGGTAACGACAGGGGAATCCTACGAGCAGTACTTC
- TRBJ2-7 TRBV5-6 CASSFAFPIPSDEQYF TGTGCCAGCAGCTTCGCCTTTCCTATCCCCTCGGACGAGCAGTACTTC
- TRBJ2-3 TRBV4-1 CASSPDSLTDTQYF TGCGCCAGCAGCCCCGACAGTCTTACAGATACGCAGTATTTT
- TRBJ1-1 TRBV28 CASSPVVAEAFF TGTGCCAGCAGCCCCGTAGTTGCTGAAGCTTTCTTT
- TRBJ2-7 TRBV4-1 CASSQEPSYEQYF TGCGCCAGCAGCCAAGAACCCAGCTACGAGCAGTACTTC
TRBD2 TRBJ2-3 TRBV10-1 CASSDRTSGIVYTQYF TGCGCCAGCAGTGATAGGACTAGCGGGATCGTGTATACGCAGTATTTT
TRBD2 TRBJ2-7 TRBV19 CASRGLGEYEQYF TGTGCCAGTAGGGGACTAGGGGAGTACGAGCAGTACTTC
- TRBJ1-1 TRBV5-5 CASSWGGTLNTEAFF TGTGCCAGCAGCTGGGGCGGGACGTTGAACACTGAAGCTTTCTTT
TRBD1 TRBJ1-5 TRBV28 CASSSLLGGSQPQHF TGTGCCAGCAGCTCCTTGTTAGGGGGCAGTCAGCCCCAGCATTTT
TRBD2 TRBJ2-5 TRBV6-5 CASSYGTSKETQYF TGTGCCAGCAGTTACGGGACTAGCAAAGAGACCCAGTACTTC
- TRBJ1-1 TRBV9 CASSRQMQNTEAFF TGTGCCAGCAGCCGACAAATGCAGAACACTGAAGCTTTCTTT
- TRBJ1-1 TRBV18 CASSPESGYTEAFF TGTGCCAGCTCACCAGAGTCGGGGTACACTGAAGCTTTCTTT
TRBD1 TRBJ1-5 TRBV6-2/TRBV6-3 CASSYGGGAGQPQHF TGTGCCAGCAGTTATGGAGGGGGCGCGGGTCAGCCCCAGCATTTT
- TRBJ1-2 TRBV7-8 CASSPNEQYGYTF TGTGCCAGCAGCCCCAACGAACAATATGGCTACACCTTC
TRBD2 TRBJ2-1 TRBV28 CASSFGGRVNEQFF TGTGCCAGCAGTTTCGGCGGGAGGGTTAATGAGCAGTTCTTC
TRBD2 TRBJ2-3 TRBV3-1/TRBV3-2 CASSVREVGPDTQYF TGTGCCAGCAGCGTACGGGAGGTGGGGCCAGATACGCAGTATTTT
- TRBJ2-7 TRBV6-2/TRBV6-3 CASSLTGVQEQYF TGTGCCAGCAGTTTAACGGGAGTCCAAGAGCAGTACTTC
- TRBJ2-4 TRBV28 CASSPGFLYAPGNIQYF TGTGCCAGCAGTCCTGGTTTTCTATATGCCCCCGGGAACATTCAGTACTTC
TRBD1 TRBJ1-5 TRBV30 CAFRDRGFNQPQHF TGTGCCTTCCGGGACAGGGGCTTTAATCAGCCCCAGCATTTT
TRBD1 TRBJ1-1 TRBV29-1 CSARQGIEAFF TGCAGCGCCAGACAGGGGATCGAAGCTTTCTTT
- TRBJ2-5 TRBV12-3/TRBV12-4 CASSPPRETQYF TGTGCCAGCAGTCCACCCCGGGAGACCCAGTACTTC
TRBD2 TRBJ2-7 TRBV10-3 CAISGGTSLGEQYF TGTGCCATCAGTGGGGGGACTAGTCTAGGGGAGCAGTACTTC
TRBD2 TRBJ2-3 TRBV2 CASFWGLGLAGGNTQYF TGTGCCAGTTTCTGGGGGCTGGGGCTAGCGGGAGGGAATACGCAGTATTTT
- TRBJ1-1 TRBV12-3/TRBV12-4 CASSQPGRSEAFF TGTGCCAGCAGTCAACCCGGGAGGTCTGAAGCTTTCTTT
TRBD1 TRBJ1-6 TRBV27 CASSLLGQGHSPLHF TGTGCCAGCAGTTTATTGGGACAGGGGCATTCACCCCTCCACTTT
- TRBJ1-1 TRBV6-1 CASSDPTGFGTEAFF TGTGCCAGCAGTGATCCAACAGGGTTTGGCACTGAAGCTTTCTTT
- TRBJ2-2 TRBV28 CASSLSGGYTGELFF TGTGCCAGCAGTTTGTCAGGAGGGTACACCGGGGAGCTGTTTTTT
TRBD2 TRBJ2-5 TRBV19 CASSSGASGSGEQTQYF TGTGCCAGTAGTTCCGGGGCTAGCGGGAGTGGGGAGCAGACCCAGTACTTC
TRBD2 TRBJ2-7 TRBV6-2/TRBV6-3 CASSKTSGRAHSYEQYF TGTGCCAGCAGTAAGACTAGCGGGAGGGCCCACTCCTACGAGCAGTACTTC
TRBD1 TRBJ2-1 TRBV25-1 CASSVHRGRLNEQFF TGTGCCAGCAGTGTCCACAGGGGGCGCCTCAATGAGCAGTTCTTC